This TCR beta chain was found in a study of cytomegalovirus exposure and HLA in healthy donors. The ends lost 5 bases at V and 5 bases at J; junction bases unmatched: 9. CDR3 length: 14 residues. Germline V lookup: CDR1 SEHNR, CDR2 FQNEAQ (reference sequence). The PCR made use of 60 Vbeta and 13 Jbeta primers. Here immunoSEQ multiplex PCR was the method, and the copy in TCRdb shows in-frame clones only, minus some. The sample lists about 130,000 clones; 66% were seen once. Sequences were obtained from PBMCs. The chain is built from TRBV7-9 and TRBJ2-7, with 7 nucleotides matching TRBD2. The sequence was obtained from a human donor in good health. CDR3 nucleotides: TGTGCCAGCAGCCCCCGGGGGGTGGTCAACGAGCAGTACTTC. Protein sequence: CASSPRGVVNEQYF.